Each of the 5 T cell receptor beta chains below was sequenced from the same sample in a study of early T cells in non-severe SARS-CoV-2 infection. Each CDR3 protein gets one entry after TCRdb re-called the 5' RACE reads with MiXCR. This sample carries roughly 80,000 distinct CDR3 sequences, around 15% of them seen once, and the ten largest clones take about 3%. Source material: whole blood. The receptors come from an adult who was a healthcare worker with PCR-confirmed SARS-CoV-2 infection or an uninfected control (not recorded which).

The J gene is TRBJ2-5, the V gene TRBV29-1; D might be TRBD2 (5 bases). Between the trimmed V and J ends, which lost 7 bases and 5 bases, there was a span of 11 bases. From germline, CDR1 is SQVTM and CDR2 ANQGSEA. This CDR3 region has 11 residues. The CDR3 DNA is TGCAGCGCTAAGACGGGGGAGACCCAGTACTTC. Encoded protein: CSAKTGETQYF.

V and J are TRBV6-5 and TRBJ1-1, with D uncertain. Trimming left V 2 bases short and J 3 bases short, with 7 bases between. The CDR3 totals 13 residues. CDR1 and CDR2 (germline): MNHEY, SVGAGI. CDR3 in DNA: TGTGCCAGCAGTTACCTGCGGGACACTGAAGCTTTCTTT. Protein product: CASSYLRDTEAFF.

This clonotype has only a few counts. This chain's CDR3 is CSAETVNEKLFF. The CDR3 DNA sequence: TGCAGTGCAGAGACAGTTAATGAAAAACTGTTTTTT. The chain employs TRBV20-1 and TRBJ1-4; a weak D match, TRBD1 (5 bases). Germline CDR1 reads DFQATT; CDR2 reads SNEGSKA (reference sequence). Trimming cost V 6 bases and J 4 bases, with 9 bases left between them. The CDR3 is 12 amino acids.

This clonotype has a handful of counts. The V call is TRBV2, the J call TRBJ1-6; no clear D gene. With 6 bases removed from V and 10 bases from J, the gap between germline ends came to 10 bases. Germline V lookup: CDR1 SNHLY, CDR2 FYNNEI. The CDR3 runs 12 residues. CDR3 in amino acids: CASRGSDSPLHF. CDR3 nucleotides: TGTGCCAGCAGGGGGTCAGACTCACCCCTCCACTTT.

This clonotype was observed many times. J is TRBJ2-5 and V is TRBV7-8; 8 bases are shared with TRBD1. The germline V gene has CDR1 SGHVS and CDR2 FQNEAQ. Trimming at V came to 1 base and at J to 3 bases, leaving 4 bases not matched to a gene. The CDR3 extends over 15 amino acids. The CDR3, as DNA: TGTGCCAGCAGCTTAGAGACAGGGGTGGAAGAGACCCAGTACTTC. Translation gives CASSLETGVEETQYF.